A selection of T cell receptor beta chains follows, all from one sample in a study of T cells in Graves' hyperthyroidism and ophthalmopathy. TCRdb called the multiplex PCR reads again in MiXCR, with one record for every CDR3 protein. The top ten clones hold about half of a sample with around 500,000 distinct CDR3 sequences, about 20% of them seen once. Sequenced: blood. These receptors were collected from a woman in her 70s with Graves' ophthalmopathy. Both conserved end residues are part of each CDR3. D genes are given only for firm matches. Clone size is not always given. Where it is, it says once, few, many or a class for expanded clones.

TRBJ2-5 . many TRBV7-9 TGTGCCAGCAGCCGAGGGACACTTCAAGAGACCCAGTACTTC CASSRGTLQETQYF
TRBJ2-3 TRBD2 many TRBV2 TGTGCCAGCAGTGATAGCGGGACCACAGATACGCAGTATTTT CASSDSGTTDTQYF
TRBJ1-4 TRBD1 . TRBV5-1 TGCGCCAGCAGCGGGGGACAGCGAAATGAAAAACTGTTTTTT CASSGGQRNEKLFF
TRBJ1-2 . . TRBV4-3 TGCGCCAGCTGCAAGACAGGAGACTATGGCTACACCTTC CASCKTGDYGYTF
TRBJ2-1 . few TRBV6-1 TGTGCCAGCAGTGAAGCGGTGGGGGCCTTTAGCTACAATGAGCAGTTCTTC CASSEAVGAFSYNEQFF
TRBJ2-7 TRBD1 many TRBV20-1 TGCAGTGCTAGATTATCCGGGACAGGGACCTACGAGCAGTACTTC CSARLSGTGTYEQYF
TRBJ2-3 . . TRBV6-1 TGTGCCAGCAGGCTGGACAGTGGCACAGATACGCAGTATTTT CASRLDSGTDTQYF
TRBJ2-7 TRBD2 . TRBV9 TGTGCCAGCAGCGCCCAGACTAGCGGGAGCTCCTACGAGCAGTACTTC CASSAQTSGSSYEQYF
TRBJ1-6 . . TRBV4-2 TGTGCCAGCAGCCAGCCCTTGGGGGCCCTCCACTTT CASSQPLGALHF
TRBJ2-1 TRBD2 few TRBV4-2 TGTGCCAGCAGCCAAGCTAGCGGGGGTTACAATGAGCAGTTCTTC CASSQASGGYNEQFF
TRBJ2-1 TRBD1 . TRBV29-1 TGCAGCGTTACCGGGACAGACTCCTACAATGAGCAGTTCTTC CSVTGTDSYNEQFF
TRBJ2-7 . few TRBV3-1 TGTGCCAGCTCATTCGGCGGGTCAGGGAGACAGAACGAGCAGTACTTC CASSFGGSGRQNEQYF